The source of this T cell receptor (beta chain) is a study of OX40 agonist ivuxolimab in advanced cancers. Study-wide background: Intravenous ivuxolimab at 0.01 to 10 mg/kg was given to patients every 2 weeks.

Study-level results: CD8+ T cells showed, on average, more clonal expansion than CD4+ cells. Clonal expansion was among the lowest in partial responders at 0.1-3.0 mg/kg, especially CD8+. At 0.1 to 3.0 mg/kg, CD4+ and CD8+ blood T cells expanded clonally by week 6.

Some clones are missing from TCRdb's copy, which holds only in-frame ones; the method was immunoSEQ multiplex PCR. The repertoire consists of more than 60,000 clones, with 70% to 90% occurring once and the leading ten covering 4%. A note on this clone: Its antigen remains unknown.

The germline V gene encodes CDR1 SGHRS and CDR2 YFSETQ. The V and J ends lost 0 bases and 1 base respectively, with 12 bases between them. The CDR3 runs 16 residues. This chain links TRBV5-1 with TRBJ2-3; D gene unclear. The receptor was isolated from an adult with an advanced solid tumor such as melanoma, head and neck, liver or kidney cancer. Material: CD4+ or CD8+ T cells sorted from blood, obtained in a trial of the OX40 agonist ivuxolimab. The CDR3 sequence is CASSLVGSGGTDTQYF. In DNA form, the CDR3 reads TGCGCCAGCAGCTTGGTAGGGTCAGGAGGCACAGATACGCAGTATTTT. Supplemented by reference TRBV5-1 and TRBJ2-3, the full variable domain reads KAGVTQTPRYLIKTRGQQVTLSCSPISGHRSVSWYQQTPGQGLQFLFEYFSETQRNKGNFPGRFSGRQFSNSRSEMNVSTLELGDSALYLCASSLVGSGGTDTQYFGPGTRLTVL.